The rows below give T cell receptor beta chains drawn from one sample of a study of PD-1 blockade in classical Hodgkin lymphoma. Profiled with immunoSEQ multiplex PCR; TCRdb holds only in-frame clones, not every one. The repertoire holds roughly 92,000 clones, with roughly 89% as singletons. The source was peripheral blood mononuclear cells (PBMCs), collected at baseline. The receptors shown here come from a human donor with classical Hodgkin lymphoma. Each CDR3 is given with its conserved first and last residue. A D gene is named only where the DNA matches it firmly. The size of a clone is reported for some rows only, either as once, few or many, or as a class for expanded clones.

v_gene	j_gene	d_gene	abundance	CDR3aa	CDR3nt
TRBV5-1	TRBJ2-7	TRBD2	NA	CASSLEVSSGVGTYEQYF	TGCGCCAGCAGCTTGGAGGTTTCCAGCGGGGTAGGGACCTACGAGCAGTACTTC
TRBV5-4	TRBJ1-2	NA	once	CASSSPRRVDGPRNYGYTF	TGTGCCAGCAGTAGCCCCCGCAGGGTGGATGGCCCACGAAACTATGGCTACACCTTC
TRBV10-3	TRBJ1-1	TRBD1	NA	CAISESPGQGGTEAFF	TGTGCCATCAGTGAGTCCCCTGGTCAGGGGGGAACTGAAGCTTTCTTT
TRBV11-2	TRBJ1-1	TRBD1	once	CASSWDRGGGTNTEAFF	TGTGCCAGCAGCTGGGACAGGGGAGGGGGGACGAACACTGAAGCTTTCTTT
TRBV28	TRBJ1-1	NA	NA	CASRGDTRLMNTEAFF	TGTGCCAGTAGAGGGGATACTAGACTAATGAACACTGAAGCTTTCTTT
TRBV27	TRBJ1-6	TRBD1	once	CASSPGTGDSNSPLHF	TGTGCCAGCAGTCCCGGGACAGGTGATTCTAATTCACCCCTCCACTTT
TRBV6-6	TRBJ2-7	NA	once	CASSYTDYEQYF	TGTGCCAGCAGTTACACGGACTACGAGCAGTACTTC
TRBV7-9	TRBJ2-7	NA	NA	CASSSYRGDGSYEQYF	TGTGCCAGCAGCTCGTATAGGGGGGATGGTTCCTACGAGCAGTACTTC
TRBV6-5	TRBJ1-5	TRBD1	NA	CAGQGNQPQHF	TGTGCAGGACAGGGGAATCAGCCCCAGCATTTT
TRBV7-3	TRBJ2-5	TRBD2	NA	CASSEGLAVGVETQYF	TGTGCCAGCAGCGAGGGACTAGCGGTTGGGGTCGAGACCCAGTACTTC
TRBV28	TRBJ2-4	NA	once	CASSPGTDIQYF	TGTGCCAGCAGTCCGGGAACGGACATTCAGTACTTC
TRBV15	TRBJ2-7	NA	NA	CATSRDSVQGYEQYF	TGTGCCACCAGCAGAGATTCTGTTCAGGGCTACGAGCAGTACTTC
TRBV15	TRBJ1-1	NA	NA	CATSRRMNTEAFF	TGTGCCACCAGCAGAAGAATGAACACTGAAGCTTTCTTT
TRBV11-2	TRBJ2-5	NA	once	CASSLNSRTQYF	TGTGCCAGCAGCTTAAACTCGAGGACCCAGTACTTC
TRBV5-1	TRBJ2-2	TRBD2	NA	CASSQTSANTGELFF	TGCGCCAGCAGCCAGACTAGCGCGAACACCGGGGAGCTGTTTTTT
TRBV2	TRBJ2-1	NA	NA	CASPQRNEQFF	TGTGCCAGCCCCCAGCGAAATGAGCAGTTCTTC
TRBV5-4	TRBJ2-1	NA	once	CASRFDVGTDNEQFF	TGTGCCAGCAGATTTGATGTGGGAACCGACAATGAGCAGTTCTTC
TRBV7-8	TRBJ2-1	NA	NA	CASSGRRDEQFF	TGTGCCAGCAGCGGAAGGAGGGATGAGCAGTTCTTC
TRBV6-5	TRBJ2-1	NA	NA	CATQIRQWNEQFF	TGTGCCACCCAGATCCGCCAATGGAATGAGCAGTTCTTC
TRBV10-3	TRBJ2-3	NA	NA	CAISDTGNSIADTQYF	TGTGCCATCAGCGACACAGGGAACTCCATCGCAGATACGCAGTATTTT
TRBV28	TRBJ1-5	TRBD1	once	CASNSGRAGGPYNQPQHF	TGTGCCAGCAATTCCGGGAGGGCAGGGGGGCCTTACAATCAGCCCCAGCATTTT
TRBV9	TRBJ2-7	NA	NA	CASSGGSTYEQYF	TGTGCCAGCAGCGGAGGGTCGACCTACGAGCAGTACTTC
TRBV7-9	TRBJ2-2	TRBD2	NA	CASSPPWGGRSNTGELFF	TGTGCCAGCAGCCCCCCTTGGGGCGGGAGATCGAACACCGGGGAGCTGTTTTTT
TRBV19	TRBJ1-5	TRBD1	NA	CASTMGQGNQPQHF	TGTGCCAGTACCATGGGACAGGGGAATCAGCCCCAGCATTTT
TRBV6-1	TRBJ1-1	NA	NA	CASSEGKHTEAFF	TGTGCCAGCAGTGAAGGGAAACACACTGAAGCTTTCTTT
TRBV11-2	TRBJ2-7	NA	NA	CASSLDRYEQYF	TGTGCCAGCAGCTTAGATAGGTACGAGCAGTACTTC
TRBV6-5	TRBJ2-4	TRBD1	once	CASSYSRDRGLIQYF	TGTGCCAGCAGTTACTCGAGGGACAGGGGACTCATTCAGTACTTC
TRBV6-5	TRBJ1-1	NA	NA	CASSYSPANTEAFF	TGTGCCAGCAGTTACTCGCCCGCGAACACTGAAGCTTTCTTT
TRBV28	TRBJ2-7	NA	NA	CASKTHYEQYF	TGTGCCAGCAAAACTCACTACGAGCAGTACTTC
TRBV6-5	TRBJ1-5	NA	few	CASRTRDQPQHF	TGTGCCAGCAGAACGAGGGATCAGCCCCAGCATTTT
TRBV30	TRBJ1-6	NA	few	CAWTVYNSPLHF	TGTGCCTGGACAGTCTATAATTCACCCCTCCACTTT
TRBV28	TRBJ2-3	TRBD1	once	CASSEGGEGRGRADTQYF	TGTGCCAGCAGTGAGGGAGGTGAGGGCAGGGGGCGTGCAGATACGCAGTATTTT
TRBV2	TRBJ1-5	NA	few	CASSVRDNPNQPQHF	TGTGCCAGCAGTGTCCGGGACAACCCGAATCAGCCCCAGCATTTT
TRBV19	TRBJ2-6	NA	NA	CASTTRNSGANVLTF	TGTGCCAGTACCACCCGGAACTCTGGGGCCAACGTCCTGACTTTC
TRBV6-4	TRBJ2-5	TRBD1	NA	CASRGMDRDQETQYF	TGTGCCAGCAGGGGGATGGACAGGGACCAAGAGACCCAGTACTTC
TRBV6-5	TRBJ2-5	NA	NA	CASSRKVQETQYF	TGTGCCAGCAGTCGAAAAGTCCAAGAGACCCAGTACTTC
TRBV7-3	TRBJ2-1	TRBD1	once	CASSPGPHRGIYNEQFF	TGTGCCAGCAGCCCCGGACCCCACAGGGGAATCTACAATGAGCAGTTCTTC
TRBV6-6	TRBJ1-1	NA	NA	CASTPGGNTEAFF	TGTGCCAGCACCCCGGGAGGGAACACTGAAGCTTTCTTT
TRBV5-1	TRBJ2-1	NA	once	CASSLGSHYNEQFF	TGCGCCAGCAGCTTGGGGTCTCACTACAATGAGCAGTTCTTC
TRBV28	TRBJ1-4	NA	NA	CASSLMGSRVATNEKLFF	TGTGCCAGCAGTTTAATGGGGTCGAGGGTAGCAACTAATGAAAAACTGTTTTTT
TRBV28	TRBJ2-3	NA	NA	CASSDTDTQYF	TGTGCCAGCAGCGACACAGATACGCAGTATTTT
TRBV14	TRBJ2-7	TRBD2	NA	CASSHLGTSGRPDF	TGTGCCAGCAGCCACCTCGGGACTAGCGGGAGGCCTGACTTC
TRBV28	TRBJ1-1	NA	NA	CASVRNIRQLNTEAFF	TGTGCCAGCGTCAGGAACATTAGACAGCTAAACACTGAAGCTTTCTTT
TRBV28	TRBJ1-2	TRBD1	NA	CASSPGGQGYGYTF	TGTGCCAGCAGTCCAGGGGGACAGGGCTATGGCTACACCTTC
TRBV19	TRBJ2-2	TRBD2	NA	CASKALAGANTGELFF	TGTGCCAGTAAGGCACTAGCGGGCGCGAACACCGGGGAGCTGTTTTTT